Following are 26 T cell receptor beta chains from one sample sequenced in a study of PD-1 blockade in classical Hodgkin lymphoma. The time point: newly diagnosed, previously untreated cHL patient sample. Data came from immunoSEQ multiplex PCR; TCRdb stores just in-frame clones and leaves some out. Of about 25,000 clones in the sample, approximately 93% were seen once. Sequencing was performed on peripheral blood mononuclear cells (PBMCs). Receptors originate from a human donor with classical Hodgkin lymphoma.

The chain is built from TRBV6-1 and TRBJ1-1; weak D call: TRBD1 (5 bases). Trimming shortened V by 2 bases and J by 4 bases, and 8 bases separated the two germline ends. The CDR3 runs to 13 residues. Germline-derived CDR1 and CDR2 are MNHNS and SASEGT. CDR3 DNA: TGTGCCAGCAGTGAACAGGGTCGCACTGAAGCTTTCTTT. Translated: CASSEQGRTEAFF.

A single count supports this clone. V usage is TRBV7-2 and J usage is TRBJ2-3, with TRBD2 identical over 14 bases. The CDR3 sequence is 18 residues long. Germline trimming cut 2 bases from V and 8 bases from J; bases unmatched to any gene: 12. Germline V lookup: CDR1 SGHTA, CDR2 FQGNSA. The CDR3 DNA sequence: TGTGCCAGCAGCTTATGGTCCGGGGGACTAGCGGGAGCGGGTACGCAGTATTTT. This codes for CASSLWSGGLAGAGTQYF.

The chain has TRBV18 and TRBJ2-7, with 14 bases identical to TRBD2. The germline V gene encodes CDR1 KGHSH and CDR2 LQKENI. The CDR3 runs 17 residues. J lost 5 bases, V lost 1 base, and 7 bases had no gene match. The CDR3 loop reads CASSPLGTSGSWDEQYF. Here the CDR3 DNA reads TGTGCCAGCTCACCACTGGGGACTAGCGGGAGCTGGGACGAGCAGTACTTC. Looking up the rest from reference TRBV18 and TRBJ2-7 gives the full variable domain: NAGVMQNPRHLVRRRGQEARLRCSPMKGHSHVYWYRQLPEEGLKFMVYLQKENIIDESGMPKERFSAEFPKEGPSILRIQQVVRGDSAAYFCASSPLGTSGSWDEQYFGPGTRLTVT.

The gene calls are TRBV7-2 and TRBJ2-7, with 8 nucleotides matching TRBD2. The CDR3 has 16 amino acids. The germline V gene has CDR1 SGHTA and CDR2 FQGNSA. V was clipped by 3 bases and J by 1 base; unmatched bases: 8. The CDR3: CASSFVGGGLSYEQYF. The DNA of the CDR3 is TGTGCCAGCAGCTTTGTCGGGGGGGGCCTTTCCTACGAGCAGTACTTC.

The rearrangement uses TRBV6-6 and TRBJ2-7, with 9 bases lining up with TRBD1. Trimming at V came to 5 bases and at J to 2 bases, leaving 10 bases not matched to a gene. CDR1 is MNHNY, CDR2 SVGAGI, per germline (reference sequence). This CDR3 has 16 amino acids. The CDR3 loop reads CASSQLGDRAAYEQYF. The CDR3 DNA follows: TGTGCCAGCAGTCAACTCGGGGACAGGGCCGCCTACGAGCAGTACTTC.

This chain joins TRBV27 and TRBJ2-1; 15 bases align to TRBD2. CDR3 length: 14 amino acids. Germline CDR1 is MNHEY and CDR2 is SMNVEV (reference sequence). V was pared by 1 base and J by 12 bases, with 1 base of the junction left unmatched. The CDR3 DNA reads TGTGCCAGCAGTTTATGGACTAGCGGGAGGGGGCAGTTCTTC. It translates to CASSLWTSGRGQFF.

The V call is TRBV28, the J call TRBJ1-2; TRBD1 might be the D (5 bases). V lost 6 bases and J lost 4, with 9 bases in between. Looked up from germline, CDR1 is MDHEN and CDR2 is SYDVKM. The CDR3 totals 12 residues. The CDR3 spells CASSQGGYGYTF. The CDR3 nucleotides read TGTGCCAGCAGCCAGGGTGGCTATGGCTACACCTTC.

In this sample, this clone turned up once. This chain connects TRBV11-2 to TRBJ2-5; possible D gene TRBD1, 5 bases. The V and J ends lost 1 base and 2 bases respectively, with 8 bases between them. This CDR3 is 14 amino acids long. CDR1 SGHAT and CDR2 FQNNGV come from the germline V gene. The CDR3 loop is CASSLATGQETQYF. For the CDR3, the DNA is TGTGCCAGCAGCTTAGCTACAGGTCAAGAGACCCAGTACTTC.

The chain recombines TRBV29-1 with TRBJ1-2, with 7 bases fitting TRBD1. CDR1 and CDR2 (germline): SQVTM, ANQGSEA. This CDR3 is 12 amino acids long. V shed 4 bases, J shed 4 bases, and the junction held 3 bases outside the gene matches. DNA for the CDR3: TGCAGCGTTGGACAGGGCGGCTATGGCTACACCTTC. Its translation is CSVGQGGYGYTF.

The chain links TRBV27 to TRBJ1-2; 7 nucleotides align to TRBD1. The CDR3 has 13 amino acids. The junction had 3 bases not matched to a gene; V was cut back by 6 bases and J by 2 bases. Germline V gives CDR1 MNHEY, CDR2 SMNVEV (reference sequence). For the CDR3, the DNA is TGTGCCAGCAGCCAACAGGGGAACTATGGCTACACCTTC. This sequence encodes CASSQQGNYGYTF.

The rearrangement uses TRBV29-1 and TRBJ2-7; no firm D call. The CDR3 is made up of 12 amino acids. Trimming took off 4 bases at V and 3 bases at J, with 10 bases between the two ends. Germline V gives CDR1 SQVTM, CDR2 ANQGSEA. The CDR3 reads CSVGDMVYEQYF. The DNA of the CDR3 is TGCAGCGTTGGGGATATGGTCTACGAGCAGTACTTC.

This clone has just a few counts. The gene calls are TRBV5-4 and TRBJ1-1, with D possibly TRBD1 on 5 matching bases. The CDR3 covers 16 residues. CDR1 is SGHNT and CDR2 is YYREEE in the germline V gene (reference sequence). V was pared by 4 bases and J by 0 bases, with 16 bases between. CDR3 sequence reads: CASSPPGRRVNTEAFF. DNA of the CDR3: TGTGCCAGCAGCCCCCCAGGGAGGAGGGTGAACACTGAAGCTTTCTTT.

The chain uses TRBV7-8 and TRBJ1-4, with TRBD1 matching 7 bases. The CDR3 has 19 amino acids. In germline, CDR1 is SGHVS, CDR2 FQNEAQ. J gave up 13 bases and V 5 bases, and 28 bases lay outside the gene matches. Here the CDR3 reads CASSPKRGTGQLFLKVLFF. In nucleotides, the CDR3 is TGTGCCAGCAGCCCCAAGAGGGGAACGGGACAGTTATTCCTGAAAGTACTGTTTTTT.

The rearrangement uses TRBV6-6 and TRBJ1-4; tentative D call: TRBD1 (6 bases). The CDR3 extends over 14 amino acids. CDR1 and CDR2 (germline): MNHNY, SVGAGI (reference sequence). V was pared by 7 bases and J by 8 bases, with 17 bases between. CDR3 residues: CASKPGQVGEKLFF. As DNA, the CDR3 is TGTGCCAGCAAGCCGGGACAAGTGGGCGAAAAACTGTTTTTT.

The chain is built from TRBV28 and TRBJ2-5; maybe TRBD2 (5 bases). CDR1 is MDHEN, CDR2 SYDVKM, per germline. This CDR3 comprises 14 residues. Trimming removed 3 bases from V and 4 bases from J, with 12 bases in between. This chain's CDR3 is CASSFGGERETQYF. In DNA form, the CDR3 reads TGTGCCAGCAGTTTCGGAGGCGAGAGAGAGACCCAGTACTTC.

The chain uses TRBV11-2 and TRBJ2-5; D unclear. Trimming left V 2 bases short and J 1 base short, with 11 bases between. The length of the CDR3 is 15 residues. Looked up from germline, CDR1 is SGHAT and CDR2 is FQNNGV. The CDR3 spells CASSLRAGGQETQYF. DNA for the CDR3: TGTGCCAGCAGCTTAAGGGCAGGCGGCCAAGAGACCCAGTACTTC.

This chain uses TRBV5-1 with TRBJ2-7; 10 bases match TRBD2. The CDR3 consists of 14 residues. CDR1 and CDR2 (germline): SGHRS, YFSETQ. Trimming removed 1 base from V and 7 bases from J; junction bases left unmatched: 5. The CDR3 loop reads CASSLLAGGGEQYF. The CDR3 DNA sequence: TGCGCCAGCAGCTTGTTAGCGGGAGGAGGGGAGCAGTACTTC.

The V gene is TRBV6-5, the J gene TRBJ2-1; 10 bases map to TRBD1. The CDR3 is made up of 16 amino acids. V gave up 0 bases and J gave up 4 bases; unmatched junction bases: 3. Germline CDR1 reads MNHEY; CDR2 reads SVGAGI. In DNA, the CDR3 is TGTGCCAGCAGTTACTCGACAGGGGGCAATTACAATGAGCAGTTCTTC. It codes for CASSYSTGGNYNEQFF.

J is TRBJ1-5 and V is TRBV6-5; no firm D call. From germline, CDR1 is MNHEY and CDR2 SVGAGI. V shed 4 bases and J shed 7 bases, with 11 bases lying between them. The CDR3 covers 13 residues. CDR3 nucleotides: TGTGCCAGCAGTTGGGGTTTCGAGCAGCCCCAGCATTTT. Encoded protein: CASSWGFEQPQHF.

The CDR3 sequence: CASTGGRTDTQYF. The CDR3 region has the DNA TGTGCCTCTACAGGCGGCCGCACAGATACGCAGTATTTT. This chain links TRBV30 with TRBJ2-3; maybe TRBD1 (5 bases). Trimming shortened V by 7 bases and J by 1 base, and 12 bases separated the two germline ends. The CDR3 contains 13 residues. In germline, CDR1 is GTSNPN, CDR2 SVGIG (reference sequence).

V usage is TRBV9 and J usage is TRBJ2-1, with D perhaps TRBD1 or TRBD2 (5 bases each). In germline, CDR1 is SGDLS, CDR2 YYNGEE. V gave up 4 bases and J gave up 4 bases, with 18 bases separating them. This CDR3 is 16 amino acids long. The CDR3 sequence is CASSPPGPSSYNEQFF. The CDR3 region has the DNA TGTGCCAGCAGCCCGCCGGGACCTTCGTCGTACAATGAGCAGTTCTTC. The entire variable domain, with the rest obtained from reference TRBV9 and TRBJ2-1, is as follows: DSGVTQTPKHLITATGQRVTLRCSPRSGDLSVYWYQQSLDQGLQFLIQYYNGEERAKGNILERFSAQQFPDLHSELNLSSLELGDSALYFCASSPPGPSSYNEQFFGPGTRLTVL.

The chain links TRBV6-1 to TRBJ2-7; TRBD2 matches at 11 bases. The germline V gene encodes CDR1 MNHNS and CDR2 SASEGT. The CDR3 contains 14 residues. J gave up 4 bases and V 5 bases, and 4 bases lay outside the gene matches. The CDR3 nucleotides read TGTGCCAGCAGTACTAGCGGGAGTACGTACGAGCAGTACTTC. This encodes CASSTSGSTYEQYF.

CDR3 protein: CASSFEGNQPQHF. The CDR3 nucleotides read TGCGCCAGCAGCTTCGAAGGGAATCAGCCCCAGCATTTT. The gene calls are TRBV5-1 and TRBJ1-5; D not resolved. CDR3 length: 13 amino acids. CDR1 is SGHRS and CDR2 is YFSETQ in the germline V gene. Trimming shortened V by 2 bases and J by 4 bases, and 7 bases separated the two germline ends.

V usage is TRBV10-3 and J usage is TRBJ2-7; 12 bases match TRBD2. The CDR3 is 17 residues long. Germline CDR1 is ENHRY and CDR2 is SYGVKD. J was trimmed by 1 base and V by 6 bases; bases with no gene match: 10. The CDR3 spells CAIRSTSGSPGSYEQYF. The CDR3, as DNA: TGTGCCATCAGATCGACTAGCGGGAGTCCTGGATCCTACGAGCAGTACTTC.

J is TRBJ2-5 and V is TRBV10-3; 8 bases map to TRBD1. V trimming: 2 bases; J trimming: 5 bases; junction bases outside the gene matches: 1. This CDR3 is built from 13 residues. Germline CDR1 ENHRY, CDR2 SYGVKD. The DNA of the CDR3 is TGTGCCATCAGTGAGGACAGGGGTGAGACCCAGTACTTC. Its protein is CAISEDRGETQYF.

The V call is TRBV4-1, the J call TRBJ1-1, with D possibly TRBD1 on 5 matching bases. Trimming took off 1 base at V and 0 bases at J, with 9 bases between the two ends. CDR3 size: 15 residues. Germline V gene data show CDR1 as MGHRA and CDR2 as YSYEKL. CDR3 sequence (DNA): TGCGCCAGCAGCCAAGTTGAGGGGATGAACACTGAAGCTTTCTTT. Amino acids: CASSQVEGMNTEAFF.